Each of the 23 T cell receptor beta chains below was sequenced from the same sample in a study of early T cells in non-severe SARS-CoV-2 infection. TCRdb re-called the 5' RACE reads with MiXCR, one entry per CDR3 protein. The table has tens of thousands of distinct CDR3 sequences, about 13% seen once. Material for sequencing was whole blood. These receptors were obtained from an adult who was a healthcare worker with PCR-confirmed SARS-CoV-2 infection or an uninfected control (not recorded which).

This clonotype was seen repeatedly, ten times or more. This CDR3 is CASTSLRGIQPQHF. In DNA form, the CDR3 reads TGTGCCAGTACTAGCTTGAGGGGTATCCAGCCCCAGCATTTT. The J gene is TRBJ1-5, the V gene TRBV19, with a possible D match to TRBD1 (5 bases). Germline loops: CDR1 LNHDA, CDR2 SQIVND (reference sequence). Trimming took 7 bases from V and 7 from J, leaving 17 bases between them. The CDR3 spans 14 residues.

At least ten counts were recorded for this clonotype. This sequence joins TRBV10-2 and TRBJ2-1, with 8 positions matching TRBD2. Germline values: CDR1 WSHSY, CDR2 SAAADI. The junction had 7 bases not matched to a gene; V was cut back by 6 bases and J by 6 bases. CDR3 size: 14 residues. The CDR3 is CASRGIAGINEQFF. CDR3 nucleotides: TGCGCCAGCAGAGGCATAGCGGGGATCAATGAGCAGTTCTTC.

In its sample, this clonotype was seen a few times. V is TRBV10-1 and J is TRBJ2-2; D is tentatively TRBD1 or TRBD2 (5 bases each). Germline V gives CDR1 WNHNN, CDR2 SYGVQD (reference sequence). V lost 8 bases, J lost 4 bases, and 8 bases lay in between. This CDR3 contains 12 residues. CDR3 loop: CASGTGTGELFF. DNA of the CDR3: TGCGCCAGCGGGACGGGCACCGGGGAGCTGTTTTTT.

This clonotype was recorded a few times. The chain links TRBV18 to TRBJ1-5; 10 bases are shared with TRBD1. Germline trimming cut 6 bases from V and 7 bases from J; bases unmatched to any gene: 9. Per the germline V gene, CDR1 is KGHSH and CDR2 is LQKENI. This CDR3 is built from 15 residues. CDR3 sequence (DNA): TGTGCCAGCTCCGCCAGGACAGGGGGTTTACAGCCCCAGCATTTT. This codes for CASSARTGGLQPQHF.

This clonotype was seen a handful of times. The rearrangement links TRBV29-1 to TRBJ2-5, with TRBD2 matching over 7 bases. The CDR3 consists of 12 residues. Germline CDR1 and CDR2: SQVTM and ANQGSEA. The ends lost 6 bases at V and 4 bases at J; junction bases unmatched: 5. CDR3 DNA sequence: TGCAGCGTCTCAGGCGGGGGAGAGACCCAGTACTTC. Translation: CSVSGGGETQYF.

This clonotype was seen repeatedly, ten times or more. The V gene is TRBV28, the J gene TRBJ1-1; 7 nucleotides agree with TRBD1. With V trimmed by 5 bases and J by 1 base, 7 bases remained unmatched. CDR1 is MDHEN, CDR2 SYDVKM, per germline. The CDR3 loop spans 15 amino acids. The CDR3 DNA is TGTGCCAGCAGTCGTACCGGGACAGAGAACACTGAAGCTTTCTTT. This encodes CASSRTGTENTEAFF.

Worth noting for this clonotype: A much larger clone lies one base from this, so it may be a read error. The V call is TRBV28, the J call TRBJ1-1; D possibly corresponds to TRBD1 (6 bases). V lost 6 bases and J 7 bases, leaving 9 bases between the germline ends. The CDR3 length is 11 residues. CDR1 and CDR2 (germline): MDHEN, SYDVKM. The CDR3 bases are TGTGCCAGCAGCGGGACACGTGAAGCTTTCTTT. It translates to CASSGTREAFF.

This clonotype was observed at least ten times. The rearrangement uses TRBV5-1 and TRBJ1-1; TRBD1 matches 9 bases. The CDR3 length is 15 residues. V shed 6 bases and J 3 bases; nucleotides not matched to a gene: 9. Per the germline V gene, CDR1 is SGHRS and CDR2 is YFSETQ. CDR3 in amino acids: CASTPQGASDTEAFF. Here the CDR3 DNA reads TGCGCCAGCACCCCACAGGGGGCGAGTGACACTGAAGCTTTCTTT.

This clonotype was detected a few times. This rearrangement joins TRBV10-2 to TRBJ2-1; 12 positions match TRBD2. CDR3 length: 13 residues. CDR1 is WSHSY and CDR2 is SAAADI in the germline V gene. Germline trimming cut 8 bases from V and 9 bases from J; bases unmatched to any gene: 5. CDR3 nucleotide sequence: TGCGCCAGCGTTCTAGCGGGAGGGCCTGAGCAGTTCTTC. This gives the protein CASVLAGGPEQFF.

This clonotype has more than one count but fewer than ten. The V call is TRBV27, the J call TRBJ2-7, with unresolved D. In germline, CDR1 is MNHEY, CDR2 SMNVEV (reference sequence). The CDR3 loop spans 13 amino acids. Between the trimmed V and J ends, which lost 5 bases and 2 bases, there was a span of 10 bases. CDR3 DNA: TGTGCCAGCAGTCTAAAACGCACCTACGAGCAGTACTTC. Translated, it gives CASSLKRTYEQYF.

CDR3 loop: CASSRGPNTEAFF. CDR3 nucleotides: TGCGCCAGCAGTCGCGGTCCGAACACTGAAGCTTTCTTT. V gene TRBV5-1 combines with J gene TRBJ1-1, with no clear D. The germline CDR1 and CDR2 sequences are SGHRS and YFSETQ. The CDR3 length is 13 residues. V shed 5 bases and J shed 1 base, with 9 bases lying between them.

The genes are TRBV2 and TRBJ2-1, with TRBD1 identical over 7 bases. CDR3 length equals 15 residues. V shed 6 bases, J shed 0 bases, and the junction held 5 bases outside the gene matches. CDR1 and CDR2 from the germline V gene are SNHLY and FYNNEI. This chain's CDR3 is CASRETGTSYNEQFF. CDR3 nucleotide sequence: TGTGCCAGCAGAGAGACAGGGACCTCCTACAATGAGCAGTTCTTC.

CDR3 DNA sequence: TGTGCCAGCAGCTTACCAATCTCCTACGAGCAGTACTTC. It codes for CASSLPISYEQYF. The chain is built from TRBV7-2 and TRBJ2-7, with unresolved D. This CDR3 has 13 amino acids. Germline CDR1 is SGHTA and CDR2 is FQGNSA. With 2 bases removed from V and 0 bases from J, the gap between germline ends came to 5 bases.

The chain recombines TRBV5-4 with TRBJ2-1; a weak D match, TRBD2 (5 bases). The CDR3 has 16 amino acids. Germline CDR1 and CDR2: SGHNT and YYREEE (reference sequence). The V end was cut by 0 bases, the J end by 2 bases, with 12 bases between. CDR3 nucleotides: TGTGCCAGCAGCTTGGGGGGAGCAGCGGCCTACAATGAGCAGTTCTTC. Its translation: CASSLGGAAAYNEQFF.

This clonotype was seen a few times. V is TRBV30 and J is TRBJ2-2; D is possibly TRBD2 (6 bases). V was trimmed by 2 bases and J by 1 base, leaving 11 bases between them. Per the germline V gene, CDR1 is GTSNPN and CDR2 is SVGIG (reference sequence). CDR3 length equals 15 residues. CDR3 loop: CAWSRLARNTGELFF. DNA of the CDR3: TGTGCCTGGAGTCGGCTAGCGAGGAACACCGGGGAGCTGTTTTTT.

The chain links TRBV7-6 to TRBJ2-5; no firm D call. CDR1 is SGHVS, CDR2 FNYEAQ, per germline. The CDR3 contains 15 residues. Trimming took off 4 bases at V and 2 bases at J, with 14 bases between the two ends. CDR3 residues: CASSYTGRPQETQYF. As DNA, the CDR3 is TGTGCCAGCAGCTACACCGGACGGCCTCAAGAGACCCAGTACTTC.

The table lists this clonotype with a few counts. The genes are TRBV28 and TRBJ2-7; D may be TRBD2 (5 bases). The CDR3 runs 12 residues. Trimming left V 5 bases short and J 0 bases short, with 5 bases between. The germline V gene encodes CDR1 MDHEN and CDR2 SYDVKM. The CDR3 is CASSGLSYEQYF. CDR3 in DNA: TGTGCCAGCAGTGGACTCTCCTACGAGCAGTACTTC.

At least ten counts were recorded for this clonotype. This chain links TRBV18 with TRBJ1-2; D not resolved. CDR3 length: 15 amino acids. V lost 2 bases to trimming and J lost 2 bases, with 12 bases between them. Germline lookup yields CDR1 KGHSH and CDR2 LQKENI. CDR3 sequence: CASSPTDSINYGYTF. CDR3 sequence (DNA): TGTGCCAGCTCACCAACGGACTCAATAAACTATGGCTACACCTTC.

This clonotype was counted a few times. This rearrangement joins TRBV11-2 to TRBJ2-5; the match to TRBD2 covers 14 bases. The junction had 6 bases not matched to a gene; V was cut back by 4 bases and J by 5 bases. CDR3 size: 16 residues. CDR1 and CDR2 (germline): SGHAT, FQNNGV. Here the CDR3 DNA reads TGTGCCAGCAGCTCCGGACTAGCGGGGGGTTATGAGACCCAGTACTTC. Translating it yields CASSSGLAGGYETQYF.

The CDR3 region is CASSFGLAGGISYNEQFF. CDR3 coding DNA: TGCGCCAGCAGCTTTGGCCTAGCGGGGGGCATCTCCTACAATGAGCAGTTCTTC. The chain is built from TRBV5-1 and TRBJ2-1; 11 bases agree with TRBD2. The ends lost 2 bases at V and 0 bases at J; junction bases unmatched: 7. CDR1 SGHRS and CDR2 YFSETQ come from the germline V gene. This CDR3 is 18 amino acids long.

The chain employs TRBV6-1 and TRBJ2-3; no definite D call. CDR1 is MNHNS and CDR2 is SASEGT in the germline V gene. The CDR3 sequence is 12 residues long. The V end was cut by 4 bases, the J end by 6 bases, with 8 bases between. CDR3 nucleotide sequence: TGTGCCAGCAGTGGGCGAAGGGATACGCAGTATTTT. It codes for CASSGRRDTQYF.

The CDR3 DNA follows: TGCAGTGCTAGAGAGACAGGAGACTATGGCTACACCTTC. Translating gives CSARETGDYGYTF. The chain employs TRBV20-1 and TRBJ1-2; TRBD1 is a possible D gene (6 bases). The germline CDR1 and CDR2 sequences are DFQATT and SNEGSKA (reference sequence). CDR3 length equals 13 residues. V was clipped by 0 bases and J by 3 bases, with 8 bases between them.

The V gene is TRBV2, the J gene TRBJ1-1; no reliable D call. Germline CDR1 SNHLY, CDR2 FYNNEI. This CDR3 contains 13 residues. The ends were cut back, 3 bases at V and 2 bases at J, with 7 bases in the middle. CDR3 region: CASSDSVNTEAFF. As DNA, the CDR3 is TGTGCCAGCAGTGACTCAGTTAACACTGAAGCTTTCTTT.